The clone carrying this T cell receptor (beta chain) was picked up many times. What it recognizes is unknown. Trimming left V 4 bases short and J 8 bases short, with 8 bases between. The CDR3 has 11 amino acids. The germline V gene encodes CDR1 MNHEY and CDR2 SVGEGT. This sample stems from a study of tumor-infiltrating lymphocytes in primary liver carcinoma. Study-level results: A significantly higher top-250-clone fraction was recorded for tumors than for blood (p = 0.039).

TCR beta cDNA was reverse-transcribed from roughly 520 ng of total RNA. The reaction used a constant-region primer and ProtoScript II reverse transcriptase. Libraries of TCR beta came from three nested multiplex PCR rounds with slightly modified ARM-PCR. Forward primers for TRBV1-TRBV30 and a C-beta reverse primer served the first two PCR rounds, at about 11 cycles each. From the multiplex PCR reads, TCRdb called clonotypes with MiXCR, one entry per CDR3 protein. Here the sample spans 150,000 to 200,000 distinct CDR3 sequences, roughly two thirds being singletons. Blood RNA came from unsorted whole blood; germline DNA was also extracted.

This receptor was taken from a woman aged 55-70 years with primary liver carcinoma and hepatitis B virus infection. The chain combines TRBV6-2 or TRBV6-3 with TRBJ2-5, with D hard to call. Sequences were obtained from peripheral blood. Here the CDR3 reads CASSLGQTQYF. For the CDR3, the DNA is TGTGCCAGCAGTTTGGGCCAAACCCAGTACTTC.